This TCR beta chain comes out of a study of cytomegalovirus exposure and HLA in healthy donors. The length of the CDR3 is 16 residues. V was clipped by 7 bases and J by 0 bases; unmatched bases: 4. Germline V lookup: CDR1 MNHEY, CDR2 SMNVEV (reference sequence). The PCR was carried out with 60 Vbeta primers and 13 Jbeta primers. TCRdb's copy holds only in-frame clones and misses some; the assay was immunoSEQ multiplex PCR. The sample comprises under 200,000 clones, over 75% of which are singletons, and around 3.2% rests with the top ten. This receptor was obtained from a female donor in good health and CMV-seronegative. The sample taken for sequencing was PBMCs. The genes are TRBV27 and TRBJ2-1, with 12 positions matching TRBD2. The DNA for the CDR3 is TGTGCCAGCAAGCTAGCGGGAGGGAGCTCCTACAATGAGCAGTTCTTC. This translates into CASKLAGGSSYNEQFF.